A selection of T cell receptor beta chains follows, all from one sample in a study of T cell changes during pregnancy in multiple sclerosis. The repertoire was sequenced with immunoSEQ multiplex PCR; TCRdb's copy has only in-frame clones and lacks some. The sample has about 36,000 clones, 90% to 95% seen once. This specimen consisted of CD4+ T cells from peripheral blood mononuclear cells, obtained in the first trimester of pregnancy. These receptors were collected from a female donor with multiple sclerosis, enrolled in a pregnancy study. Each CDR3 is given with its conserved first and last residue. The D gene is left open where the match is weak. Size is stated for part of the rows, as once, few or many counts, or as a class when the clone is expanded.

TRBJ1-5 TRBV19 . . TGTGCCAGTAGTAACATCGCAGGAGGGAGCAATCAGCCCCAGCATTTT CASSNIAGGSNQPQHF
TRBJ2-3 TRBV7-9 . TRBD2 TGTGCCACCGACTTGAGGGGGCTAGCGGGAGCAGGCACAGATACGCAGTATTTT CATDLRGLAGAGTDTQYF
TRBJ2-1 TRBV7-8 . . TGTGCCAGCAGCTTCCCAGCGGGTGATCCCCTCTACAATGAGCAGTTCTTC CASSFPAGDPLYNEQFF
TRBJ2-3 TRBV6-1 . . TGTGCCAGCAGTGAATACAGTGATACGCAGTATTTT CASSEYSDTQYF
TRBJ2-7 TRBV28 . . TGTGCCAGCAGTAGAGGACTCGGATCCTACGAGCAGTACTTC CASSRGLGSYEQYF
TRBJ2-1 TRBV21-1 . . TGTGCCAGCAGCGCTACCGGGACTAGCGGGAGACCCTCCTACAATGAGCAGTTCTTC CASSATGTSGRPSYNEQFF
TRBJ2-5 TRBV5-1 . TRBD1 TGCGCCAGCAGCTTGACAGGGGATAAAGAGACCCAGTACTTC CASSLTGDKETQYF
TRBJ2-2 TRBV6-5 . . TGTGCCAGCAGTTACTTCCCCCAAACAAACACCGGGGAGCTGTTTTTT CASSYFPQTNTGELFF
TRBJ2-1 TRBV4-3 . TRBD1 TGCGCCAGCAGGAAGGACAGGCGCTCCTTCAATGAGCAGTTCTTC CASRKDRRSFNEQFF
TRBJ2-3 TRBV12-5 . . TGTGCTAGTGGTTTTGGACAGATAGGCGCAGATACGCAGTATTTT CASGFGQIGADTQYF
TRBJ1-1 TRBV19 . TRBD1 TGTGCCAGTACCCCGTCTCGGACAGGGAACACTGAAGCTTTCTTT CASTPSRTGNTEAFF
TRBJ2-2 TRBV2 . . TGTGCCAGCAGTGGTCTGGAGGCCGGGGAGCTGTTTTTT CASSGLEAGELFF
TRBJ1-3 TRBV2 . . TGTGCCAGCAGTCCAGGGAAATGGGCTGGAAACACCATATATTTT CASSPGKWAGNTIYF
TRBJ2-7 TRBV6-1 . TRBD1 TGTGCCAGCAGTGAAGGAGCCAGGACAGGGCCCTACGAGCAGTACTTC CASSEGARTGPYEQYF
TRBJ1-1 TRBV18 . TRBD1 TGTGCCAGCTCGGGACAGGGCATGAACACTGAAGCTTTCTTT CASSGQGMNTEAFF
TRBJ2-7 TRBV10-3 . TRBD1 TGTGCCACCTCCGGGACAGGGGGTAACTACGAGCAGTACTTC CATSGTGGNYEQYF
TRBJ1-6 TRBV9 few . TGTGCCAGCAGCCCGCGGACAGCTGGGTCAAATTCACCCCTCCACTTT CASSPRTAGSNSPLHF
TRBJ2-3 TRBV19 . . TGTGCCAGTAGCAATAGCATAGTCACAGATACGCAGTATTTT CASSNSIVTDTQYF
TRBJ2-5 TRBV30 . . TGTGCCTGGAGTCCTTATCGGCAAGAGACCCAGTACTTC CAWSPYRQETQYF
TRBJ1-1 TRBV7-9 . . TGTGCCAGCAGGACGGACACGAACACTGAAGCTTTCTTT CASRTDTNTEAFF
TRBJ1-3 TRBV6-5 . TRBD1 TGTGCCACCGCCCGGGACAGCTTCTCTGGAAACACCATATATTTT CATARDSFSGNTIYF
TRBJ1-5 TRBV27 once . TGTGCCAGCAGTTCCACTTATAGCAATCAGCCCCAGCATTTT CASSSTYSNQPQHF
TRBJ2-7 TRBV28 . . TGTGCCAGCAGTCCGCCCGGGTCCTCCTACGAGCAGTACTTC CASSPPGSSYEQYF
TRBJ2-5 TRBV15 . TRBD2 TGTGCCACCAGCAGATCTAGCGGAGGCACCCAGTACTTC CATSRSSGGTQYF
TRBJ2-2 TRBV5-5 . . TGTGCCAGCAGAGTAGACAGAGTCCCCGGGGAGCTGTTTTTT CASRVDRVPGELFF
TRBJ2-1 TRBV30 . . TGTGCCTGGACCCGTGACGGGGTTATCTACAATGAGCAGTTCTTC CAWTRDGVIYNEQFF
TRBJ2-2 TRBV13 once . TGTGCCAGCAGAGCCTGGGGGACGGAGGGAGCCACCGGGGAGCTGTTTTTT CASRAWGTEGATGELFF
TRBJ2-5 TRBV18 . . TGTGCCAGCTCCTACGGGATGGGGGAGACCCAGTACTTC CASSYGMGETQYF
TRBJ1-6 TRBV12-1 once . TGTGCCAGCAGCCTCCAAGGGGGCCATAATTCACCCCTCCACTTT CASSLQGGHNSPLHF
TRBJ2-7 TRBV7-2 . TRBD2 TGTGCCAGCAGCTTAGGTAGCGGGAGTTACGAGCAGTACTTC CASSLGSGSYEQYF
TRBJ2-1 TRBV28 . TRBD1 TGTGCCAGCAGCCAGACAGGGGGCAATGAGCAGTTCTTC CASSQTGGNEQFF
TRBJ2-3 TRBV5-1 . TRBD2 TGCGCCAGCAGCTTTAATAGCGGGGGGGCCGGGACAGATACGCAGTATTTT CASSFNSGGAGTDTQYF
TRBJ2-2 TRBV5-1 . . TGCGCCAGCAGGGGGGGAACCGGGGAGCTGTTTTTT CASRGGTGELFF
TRBJ1-1 TRBV9 . . TGTGCCAGCAGCGTAGAGGTCAGGGGTACCACTGAAGCTTTCTTT CASSVEVRGTTEAFF
TRBJ1-1 TRBV2 . TRBD1 TGTGCCAGCAGGCCGACAGGGATGCAAACTGAAGCTTTCTTT CASRPTGMQTEAFF
TRBJ2-2 TRBV19 . . TGTGCCAGTATGGGGGGACAGCTGGGTACCGGGGAGCTGTTTTTT CASMGGQLGTGELFF
TRBJ2-1 TRBV27 . . TGTGCCAGCAGTTCCCTAGGCGGGCCCAAGGGCAAGTTCTTC CASSSLGGPKGKFF
TRBJ2-7 TRBV5-6 . . TGTGCCAGCAGCTTGGCCTACAGGGAATACGAGCAGTACTTC CASSLAYREYEQYF
TRBJ2-7 TRBV19 . TRBD1 TGTGCCAGTAGTAGAGTCCAGGGGGCCTACGAGCAGTACTTC CASSRVQGAYEQYF
TRBJ1-4 TRBV6-6 once TRBD1 TGTGCCAGCAGTGCCGGGACAGGGTACGGAAAACTGTTTTTT CASSAGTGYGKLFF
TRBJ1-2 TRBV7-6 . . TGTGCCAGCAGCCCCACAGGAAATAAAGGCTACACCTTC CASSPTGNKGYTF
TRBJ2-2 TRBV5-1 . . TGCGCCAGCAGCCTCCAGGCGAACACCGGGGAGCTGTTTTTT CASSLQANTGELFF
TRBJ2-7 TRBV6-1 . TRBD1 TGTGCCAGCAGTGCGAGGACAGGGGCCGAGCAGTACTTC CASSARTGAEQYF
TRBJ1-3 TRBV9 . TRBD1 TGTGCCAGCAGCGTCGTGGGGACAGGGGTCTCTGGAAACACCATATATTTT CASSVVGTGVSGNTIYF
TRBJ2-1 TRBV11-3 . . TGTGCCAGCAGCTTTAGCGGTAATGAGCAGTTCTTC CASSFSGNEQFF
TRBJ1-2 TRBV4-1 . TRBD1 TGCGCCAGCAGCCAACCCGACAGGGACTATGGCTACACCTTC CASSQPDRDYGYTF
TRBJ2-3 TRBV10-3 . TRBD2 TGTGCCATCAGTGGTGGGACTAGCGGGGGGGTCACAGATACGCAGTATTTT CAISGGTSGGVTDTQYF
TRBJ2-1 TRBV19 . . TGTGCCAGTACTGCATTCCCGCCTAGCCGTAACAATGAGCAGTTCTTC CASTAFPPSRNNEQFF
TRBJ2-7 TRBV5-1 . . TGCGCCAGCAGCTTTTCGGTACAGGCCTCCTACGAGCAGTACTTC CASSFSVQASYEQYF
TRBJ1-2 TRBV7-9 . TRBD1 TGTGCCAGCAGCAGACAGGGGGGATTAGGTGGCTACACCTTC CASSRQGGLGGYTF
TRBJ1-5 TRBV29-1 . TRBD1 TGCAGCGCTGGGACAGGTGAGCAGCCCCAGCATTTT CSAGTGEQPQHF
TRBJ1-5 TRBV5-1 . TRBD1 TGCGCCAGCAGCCCGGGGACAGAGAGCAATCAGCCCCAGCATTTT CASSPGTESNQPQHF
TRBJ2-5 TRBV6-5 . TRBD2 TGTGCCAGCAGGCCTCCGGGACTACCACGGGAGACCCAGTACTTC CASRPPGLPRETQYF
TRBJ2-1 TRBV28 . TRBD2 TGTGCCAGCGGCCTGGTCCTAGCGGACGACAATGAGCAGTTCTTC CASGLVLADDNEQFF
TRBJ1-1 TRBV19 . . TGTGCCAGTAGTCTCGGTAGGAACACTGAAGCTTTCTTT CASSLGRNTEAFF